This T cell receptor beta chain comes out of a study of T cells in Graves' hyperthyroidism and ophthalmopathy. At the level of the study: Peripheral blood samples were taken at initial diagnosis, prior to any treatment. Study observations and caveats: In blood, most of the thyroid clonotypes expanded above 0.001 were also present. The model anticipated ophthalmopathy a median about six months pre-onset.

Thyroid ultrasound, orbital computed tomography, clinical symptoms, and serum thyroxine and TRAb underpinned diagnoses. This CDR3 has 15 amino acids. J was trimmed by 1 base and V by 2 bases; bases with no gene match: 2. CDR1 is ENHRY and CDR2 is SYGVKD in the germline V gene. A few counts support this clonotype. Antigen specificity is unknown. The TCR beta CDR3 regions underwent amplification using RNA transcripts as the source. In the first-round RT-PCR of the TCR CDR3, the HTBI primer set was used. TCRdb itself ran the multiplex PCR reads through MiXCR, one entry per CDR3 protein. The sample consists of a few hundred thousand distinct CDR3 sequences, approximately 13% of them appearing once.

The TCR sequence derives from a woman aged 25 to 39 with Graves' hyperthyroidism that later progressed to Graves' ophthalmopathy. The V call is TRBV10-3, the J call TRBJ2-3; 8 bases match TRBD1. Specimen: blood. The CDR3 DNA reads as TGTGCCATCAGTGAGCCGGGACAGGGCACAGATACGCAGTATTTT. This codes for CAISEPGQGTDTQYF.